This T cell receptor beta chain comes out of a study of shared clonotypes between healthy human individuals. Overall study results and limits: When compared with the clonotypes that were shared by all four sorted-subset donors, the non-shared clonotypes turned out to have lower generation probabilities. Clonotype sharing among donors was thought likely to change with sequencing depth.

The V end was cut by 5 bases, the J end by 5 bases, with 6 bases between. CDR1 and CDR2 (germline): SNHLY, FYNNEI. The CDR3 consists of 12 residues. None of the donors, who were healthy HIV-negative adults, had recently had acute infections or vaccinations. Original methodology: Filtering of immunoSEQ junctional sequences could not match full-length read filtering. Clones were read by immunoSEQ multiplex PCR, and TCRdb kept only the in-frame ones, dropping some. That table furnishes V, J and clone size, whereas the DNA furnished D and trimming. The data hold approximately 640,000 clones, with 60% to 80% observed a single time. This clone was picked up one time. Its antigen is unknown.

The rearrangement joins TRBV2 to TRBJ2-2; D may be TRBD2 (5 bases). Sequencing input: memory CD4+ T cells sorted from blood. Subset described: CD45RA-negative fraction. The TCR comes from a woman aged 25 to 39 in good health. The CDR3 reads CASSRGTGELFF. The CDR3 DNA sequence: TGTGCCAGCAGTAGAGGGACCGGGGAGCTGTTTTTT.